Presented here are 15 T cell receptor beta chains from one specimen sequenced in a study of blood T cell repertoires in COVID-19. TCRdb keeps only in-frame clones here, not all; method: immunoSEQ multiplex PCR. The data hold approximately 300,000 clones, with about 85% observed a single time. Sequences were obtained from PBMCs or T cells enriched from blood (not recorded which). The receptors here all came from a woman between 25 and 40 years old who had recovered from COVID-19.

A note on this clone: Other nucleotide sequences from this sample produce the same CDR3. The gene calls are TRBV19 and TRBJ1-3, with TRBD1 matching 8 bases. This CDR3 is 14 amino acids long. Germline V gene sequence: CDR1 LNHDA, CDR2 SQIVND (reference sequence). V lost 3 bases and J lost 2; bases outside the gene matches: 0. DNA of the CDR3: TGTGCCAGTAGTATCAGGGGGCCTGGAAACACCATATATTTT. Residues: CASSIRGPGNTIYF. The entire variable domain, with the rest obtained from reference TRBV19 and TRBJ1-3, is as follows: DGGITQSPKYLFRKEGQNVTLSCEQNLNHDAMYWYRQDPGQGLRLIYYSQIVNDFQKGDIAEGYSVSREKKESFPLTVTSAQKNPTAFYLCASSIRGPGNTIYFGEGSWLTVV.

This rearrangement joins TRBV6-5 to TRBJ1-2, with TRBD1 as a possible D gene (5 bases). Germline-derived CDR1 and CDR2 are MNHEY and SVGAGI. The V end lost 5 bases, the J end lost 6 bases, and 13 bases lay between the germline ends. This CDR3 region has 13 residues. The CDR3 sequence is CASSQGFWDGYTF. The DNA for the CDR3 is TGTGCCAGCAGTCAGGGTTTCTGGGATGGCTACACCTTC.

The chain links TRBV5-1 to TRBJ2-2; 7 bases line up with TRBD1. Germline V CDR1 and CDR2: SGHRS, YFSETQ. The CDR3 loop spans 17 amino acids. The trim removed 4 bases at V and 4 bases at J, leaving 13 bases unmatched. DNA of the CDR3: TGCGCCAGCAGCGTCGCACCCGCAGGGGGTGGCACCGGGGAGCTGTTTTTT. Translating gives CASSVAPAGGGTGELFF.

The rearrangement links TRBV6-5 to TRBJ1-5; D not resolved. The V end lost 5 bases, the J end lost 1 base, and 12 bases lay between the germline ends. The CDR3 spans 15 residues. Germline CDR1 MNHEY, CDR2 SVGAGI. CDR3 loop: CASSPLGVSNQPQHF. Written as DNA, the CDR3 is TGTGCCAGCAGTCCCTTAGGAGTAAGCAATCAGCCCCAGCATTTT.

Details on this clone: Other DNA variants within this sample encode the same CDR3. V gene TRBV3-1 (or the pseudogene TRBV3-2) combines with J gene TRBJ2-7, with D tentatively TRBD1 (5 bases). The CDR3 covers 13 residues. The V gene's germline CDR1 is LGHDT and CDR2 YNNKEL (reference sequence). Trimming removed 4 bases at V and 1 base at J, with 8 bases between. The CDR3 region has the DNA TGTGCCAGCAGCCTACGACAGTCCTACGAGCAGTACTTC. Encoded protein: CASSLRQSYEQYF.

The chain couples TRBV5-1 to TRBJ2-2; 7 bases line up with TRBD1. Per germline, CDR1 SGHRS and CDR2 YFSETQ. V lost 5 bases, J lost 8 bases, and 3 bases stayed unmatched. This CDR3 is 12 amino acids long. The CDR3 is CASRGGRGELFF. The CDR3 nucleotides read TGCGCCAGCAGAGGGGGCCGGGGGGAGCTGTTTTTT.

The V gene is TRBV27, the J gene TRBJ1-2; no firm D call. The CDR3 is 14 residues long. Germline loops: CDR1 MNHEY, CDR2 SMNVEV (reference sequence). V was cut by 6 bases and J by 1 base, with 12 bases left in between. CDR3 in DNA: TGTGCCAGCAGAGAAAGCGGGAATAACTATGGCTACACCTTC. This sequence encodes CASRESGNNYGYTF.

This chain links TRBV9 with TRBJ1-2, with D perhaps matching TRBD1 (5 bases). The ends were cut back, 4 bases at V and 4 bases at J, with 14 bases in the middle. Germline V gene data show CDR1 as SGDLS and CDR2 as YYNGEE. There are 14 residues in the CDR3. The CDR3 region is CASSRTDTSYGYTF. The DNA of the CDR3 is TGTGCCAGCAGCAGGACGGACACCTCCTATGGCTACACCTTC.

The chain recombines TRBV27 with TRBJ2-7, with unresolved D. V was trimmed by 5 bases and J by 2 bases, leaving 10 bases between them. Germline V gene sequence: CDR1 MNHEY, CDR2 SMNVEV (reference sequence). This CDR3 spans 13 amino acids. CDR3 sequence reads: CASSATRTYEQYF. The CDR3 DNA sequence: TGTGCCAGCAGTGCCACGAGGACCTACGAGCAGTACTTC.

The V call is TRBV10-3, the J call TRBJ1-1; 9 nucleotides line up with TRBD1. The germline CDR1 and CDR2 sequences are ENHRY and SYGVKD. The CDR3 covers 13 residues. Trimming at V came to 5 bases and at J to 5 bases, leaving 3 bases not matched to a gene. For the CDR3, the DNA is TGTGCCATCAGTTACAGGGGGCTTACTGAAGCTTTCTTT. Translation: CAISYRGLTEAFF.

The chain links TRBV9 to TRBJ2-1; D is unclear. There are 14 residues in the CDR3. Between the trimmed V and J ends, which lost 7 bases and 0 bases, there was a span of 11 bases. In germline, CDR1 is SGDLS, CDR2 YYNGEE. This CDR3 reads CASVPMASYNEQFF. The CDR3 DNA sequence: TGTGCCAGCGTCCCCATGGCCTCCTACAATGAGCAGTTCTTC.

The chain is built from TRBV18 and TRBJ1-2, with a possible D match to TRBD1 (5 bases). Germline loops: CDR1 KGHSH, CDR2 LQKENI. The CDR3 extends over 13 amino acids. Trimming took off 3 bases at V and 6 bases at J, with 11 bases between the two ends. The DNA of the CDR3 is TGTGCCAGCTCACCCGACAGTGGAGATGGCTACACCTTC. It codes for CASSPDSGDGYTF.

This sequence joins TRBV5-6 and TRBJ1-5, with TRBD1 matching over 12 bases. CDR1 and CDR2 from the germline V gene are SGHDT and YYEEEE. There are 18 residues in the CDR3. Trimming cost V 5 bases and J 2 bases; bases outside gene matches: 11. CDR3 loop: CASSHAGTGGKGNQPQHF. CDR3 nucleotide sequence: TGTGCCAGCAGTCATGCCGGGACAGGGGGCAAGGGCAATCAGCCCCAGCATTTT.

V gene TRBV6-1 combines with J gene TRBJ1-2, with 11 bases aligning to TRBD1. CDR1 and CDR2 from the germline V gene are MNHNS and SASEGT. This CDR3 contains 15 residues. With V trimmed by 2 bases and J by 7 bases, 6 bases remained unmatched. The CDR3 here is CASSETRTGGSGYTF. CDR3 in DNA: TGTGCCAGCAGTGAAACTAGGACAGGGGGCTCTGGCTACACCTTC.

This clone has only one observation. The V and J genes are TRBV30 and TRBJ2-6; 10 nucleotides agree with TRBD1. The germline V gene has CDR1 GTSNPN and CDR2 SVGIG (reference sequence). This CDR3 contains 16 residues. Unmatched junction bases numbered 4, after V lost 1 base and J lost 4 bases. The CDR3: CAWSGTGGKGANVLTF. The CDR3, as DNA: TGTGCCTGGAGTGGGACAGGGGGTAAGGGGGCCAACGTCCTGACTTTC. The full variable domain, rest sourced from reference TRBV30 and TRBJ2-6, is SQTIHQWPATLVQPVGSPLSLECTVEGTSNPNLYWYRQAAGRGLQLLFYSVGIGQISSEVPQNLSASRPQDRQFILSSKKLLLSDSGFYLCAWSGTGGKGANVLTFGAGSRLTVL.